This TCR beta chain was identified in a study of cytomegalovirus exposure and HLA in healthy donors. Whole-study findings and limits: Overall, under 200 TCR beta chains were annotated as cytomegalovirus-associated.

Comments on this clone: Its specificity is not known.

The assay was immunoSEQ multiplex PCR, and TCRdb's table has in-frame clones only and misses some. This sample yields more than 90,000 clones, of which roughly 82% are seen a single time; approximately 4.9% belongs to the top ten. The CDR3 is 15 amino acids. Germline assignment: CDR1 GTSNPN and CDR2 SVGIG (reference sequence). The junction had 4 bases not matched to a gene; V was cut back by 1 base and J by 0 bases. The TCR was taken from a man aged 18 to 30 in good health and CMV-seronegative. The chain carries TRBV30 and TRBJ2-3; 7 bases agree with TRBD2. Source material: PBMCs. CDR3 nucleotides: TGTGCCTGGAGTGAGGGAGGGCCGAGCACAGATACGCAGTATTTT. Translation: CAWSEGGPSTDTQYF.